The source of this TCR beta chain is a study of cytomegalovirus exposure and HLA in healthy donors. Notes on the study in general: In a later analysis, TCR beta V- and J-gene trimming was associated with a missense DCLRE1C variant.

13 Jbeta primers and 60 Vbeta primers were used for the PCR. Here immunoSEQ multiplex PCR was the method, and the copy in TCRdb shows in-frame clones only, minus some. The table records fewer than 250,000 clones, around 80% of them present only once. A remark on this clone: Its cognate antigen is unknown.

This CDR3 comprises 16 residues. V lost 2 bases and J 2 bases, leaving 12 bases between the germline ends. Germline loops: CDR1 MNHEY, CDR2 SVGAGI. The V and J genes are TRBV6-5 and TRBJ1-4, with D perhaps TRBD1 (5 bases). Source material: PBMCs. This receptor was obtained from a girl aged 2-15 years in good health and CMV-seronegative. This CDR3 reads CASSYRISGTNEKLFF. CDR3 in DNA: TGTGCCAGCAGTTACCGGATCTCAGGGACTAATGAAAAACTGTTTTTT.